This TCR beta chain was found in a study of T-cell memory formation after mild COVID-19. The CDR3 runs to 15 residues. Germline V gives CDR1 SGHTA, CDR2 FQGNSA. The ends were cut back, 4 bases at V and 1 base at J, with 13 bases in the middle. A single record per CDR3 protein comes from TCRdb applying MiXCR to the 5' RACE reads. This sample has approximately 290,000 distinct CDR3 sequences; roughly 19% occur once, and the top ten carry around a fifth. This clonotype was observed a handful of times. This TCR came from a man in his late teens or twenties who had mild COVID-19 (a few samples of this study predate the infection). Cell type and time point are not known. Sequencing was carried out using PBMCs or a T cell subset sorted from them (not recorded which). The V call is TRBV7-2, the J call TRBJ2-5; no clear D. CDR3 in DNA: TGTGCCAGCAGCTACCAATGGTCCAGCCAAGAGACCCAGTACTTC. It is translated as CASSYQWSSQETQYF.